The 4 T cell receptor beta chains listed next were all sequenced from one sample in a study of shared clonotypes between healthy human individuals (dated by TCRdb to 2020 to 2021). CD8 naive samples were obtained by positive selection for CCR7 among CD45RO-negative cells, yielding a CD45RA+CCR7+ population from which TemRA cells were excluded. Preparation of the library involved the immunoSEQ multiplex PCR assay. TCRdb obtained this table from immuneACCESS and retained in-frame rearrangements with V and J assigned. These tables miss some clones; where compared with another copy, unresolved V genes account for less than half of the shortfall, and the remainder is unexplained. In all, the sample holds about 590,000 clones, and around 95% of those were seen once. 0.11% of the sample goes to the ten largest clones. What was sequenced was naive CD8+ T cells sorted from blood. The sample's cell subset or site label, in plain terms: CD45RA+CCR7+. Every receptor here comes from a woman aged 25 to 39 in good health.

V usage is TRBV11-2 and J usage is TRBJ1-1, with D unresolved. The CDR3 is 12 amino acids. Trimming removed 1 base from V and 6 bases from J, with 6 bases in between. From germline, CDR1 is SGHAT and CDR2 FQNNGV. The CDR3 is CASSLGGPEAFF. The CDR3 nucleotides are TGTGCCAGCAGCTTAGGGGGTCCTGAAGCTTTCTTT.

The rearrangement uses TRBV5-1 and TRBJ2-7, with 7 bases that match TRBD2. The CDR3 extends over 14 amino acids. Germline loops: CDR1 SGHRS, CDR2 YFSETQ. J lost 7 bases, V lost 4 bases, and 11 bases had no gene match. This CDR3 is CASSQEAGYYEQYF. The DNA for the CDR3 is TGCGCCAGCAGCCAAGAAGCGGGGTATTATGAGCAGTACTTC. Based on the CDR3 plus reference TRBV5-1 and TRBJ2-7, the full variable domain is KAGVTQTPRYLIKTRGQQVTLSCSPISGHRSVSWYQQTPGQGLQFLFEYFSETQRNKGNFPGRFSGRQFSNSRSEMNVSTLELGDSALYLCASSQEAGYYEQYFGPGTRLTVT.

The CDR3 sequence: CASSLQEFGDYEQYF. CDR3 coding DNA: TGCGCCAGCAGCTTACAGGAGTTCGGGGATTACGAGCAGTACTTC. The rearrangement joins TRBV5-1 to TRBJ2-5; D might be TRBD1 or TRBD2, each matching 5 bases. The J call may be faulty, since TRBJ2-7 better matches the DNA end. This CDR3 has 15 amino acids. Germline V gene sequence: CDR1 SGHRS, CDR2 YFSETQ.

The V gene is TRBV29-1, the J gene TRBJ2-7; weak D call: TRBD1 (6 bases). The CDR3 is 15 amino acids. V was trimmed by 1 base and J by 3 bases, leaving 16 bases between them. CDR1 is SQVTM and CDR2 is ANQGSEA in the germline V gene. The CDR3 DNA reads as TGCAGCGTTGAAGGTTACAGGGCGTGGGGCTACGAGCAGTACTTC. This codes for CSVEGYRAWGYEQYF.